This T cell receptor beta chain was found in a study of human T cells and chemical hapten exposure. Study overall: In the roughly 24-week study, patients were dosed weekly with diphenylcyclopropenone on the scalp throughout. Study-level points and caveats: No change in TCRs above 1 in 1000 frequency was produced by DPC sensitization.

The CDR3 consists of 16 residues. The V segment lost 5 bases and the J segment 2 bases; nucleotides outside the gene matches: 3. Germline lookup yields CDR1 LNHDA and CDR2 SQIVND (reference sequence). Via MiXCR, TCRdb re-called the RACE reads, giving one row per CDR3 protein. This repertoire shows about 53,000 distinct CDR3 sequences, more than 9% found once; its top ten account for 8% to 10%. This clonotype turned up a few times. Its target is not known. Specified time point: pre-sensitization, week 0. The treatment is: therapeutic diphenylcyclopropenone sensitization with weekly scalp DPC. Sequenced material: whole blood, taken in connection with sensitization to the hapten diphenylcyclopropenone (DPC). The rearrangement links TRBV19 to TRBJ2-1; 13 bases are shared with TRBD2. The receptor was derived from a man in his forties with alopecia areata. Some clones in this sample may be carry-over from other donors' samples. The CDR3: CASSGGLAGPYNEQFF. For the CDR3, the DNA is TGTGCCAGTAGTGGGGGACTAGCGGGACCCTACAATGAGCAGTTCTTC.